This T cell receptor beta chain was recorded in a study of OX40 agonist ivuxolimab in advanced cancers. Findings of the study overall: Clonal expansion was seen in CD4+ and CD8+ blood T cells by week 6 at 0.1 to 3.0 mg/kg.

Systemic immunosuppression or autoimmune disease history was grounds to exclude patients. Drawing of blood for sampling happened at baseline, at cycle 4 day 1, and at cycle 7 day 1. Comment on this clone: Its antigen is as yet unknown.

Trimming removed 3 bases from V and 5 bases from J, with 10 bases in between. Germline V gene lookup returns CDR1 SGHTA and CDR2 FQGNSA. The CDR3 sequence is 13 residues long. Measured with immunoSEQ multiplex PCR; TCRdb has only the in-frame clones, and not every one. The sample lists about 50,000 clones, over 75% occurring once. The sequencing here drew on CD4+ or CD8+ T cells sorted from blood, taken in a trial of the OX40 agonist ivuxolimab. V usage is TRBV7-2 and J usage is TRBJ2-5, with D perhaps matching TRBD1 or TRBD2 (6 bases each). This TCR was sampled from an adult with an advanced solid tumor such as melanoma, head and neck, liver or kidney cancer. CDR3 in amino acids: CASSFQGTETQYF. The CDR3 DNA reads as TGTGCCAGCAGCTTCCAGGGGACTGAGACCCAGTACTTC.